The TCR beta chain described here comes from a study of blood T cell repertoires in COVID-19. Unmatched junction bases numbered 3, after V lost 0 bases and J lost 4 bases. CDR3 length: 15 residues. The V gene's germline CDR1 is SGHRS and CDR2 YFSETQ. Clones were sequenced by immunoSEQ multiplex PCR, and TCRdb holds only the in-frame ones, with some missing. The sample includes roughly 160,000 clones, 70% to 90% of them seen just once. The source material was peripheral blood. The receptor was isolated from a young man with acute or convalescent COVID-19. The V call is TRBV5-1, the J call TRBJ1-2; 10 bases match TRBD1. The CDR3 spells CASSLGQGAGYGYTF. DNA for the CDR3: TGCGCCAGCAGCTTGGGACAGGGGGCCGGCTATGGCTACACCTTC.